These 26 T cell receptor beta chains came from one sample sequenced in a study of PD-1 blockade in classical Hodgkin lymphoma. Documented time point: cycle 4 day 1 (C4D1), after less than seven weeks of nivolumab. Each and every patient relapsed after autologous stem cell transplantation, and patients got differing brentuximab vedotin exposure. Profiled with immunoSEQ multiplex PCR; TCRdb holds only in-frame clones, not every one. The table has roughly 20,000 clones, around 85% seen once. The sequenced sample was peripheral blood mononuclear cells (PBMCs), obtained before the fourth cycle of nivolumab. The receptors come from a human donor with classical Hodgkin lymphoma.

V and J are TRBV2 and TRBJ1-6; tentative D call: TRBD1 (5 bases). V gave up 7 bases and J gave up 4 bases, with 8 bases separating them. Per germline, CDR1 SNHLY and CDR2 FYNNEI. CDR3 length equals 13 residues. In nucleotides, the CDR3 is TGTGCCAGCATGACAGAGTATAATTCACCCCTCCACTTT. This gives the protein CASMTEYNSPLHF.

The chain has TRBV7-9 and TRBJ1-2, with a tentative D call TRBD1 (5 bases). CDR3 size: 14 residues. V lost 1 base, J lost 3 bases, and 9 bases lay in between. Germline V gene sequence: CDR1 SEHNR, CDR2 FQNEAQ (reference sequence). The CDR3 bases are TGTGCCAGCAGCTTAGGCGCAGGGTACTATGGCTACACCTTC. Protein sequence: CASSLGAGYYGYTF.

This clone was detected only a few times. The chain recombines TRBV7-6 with TRBJ2-2; TRBD2 matches 7 bases. V was pared by 5 bases and J by 2 bases, with 14 bases of the junction left unmatched. Germline-derived CDR1 and CDR2 are SGHVS and FNYEAQ. This CDR3 comprises 18 residues. CDR3 sequence reads: CASSPNSQAGLNTGELFF. CDR3 DNA: TGTGCCAGCAGCCCAAACAGCCAAGCGGGACTTAACACCGGGGAGCTGTTTTTT.

This chain joins TRBV7-6 and TRBJ2-3, with 12 positions matching TRBD2. The germline V gene encodes CDR1 SGHVS and CDR2 FNYEAQ. V shed 1 base and J 11 bases; nucleotides not matched to a gene: 7. The CDR3 runs to 15 residues. CDR3 coding DNA: TGTGCCAGCAGCTTAGAGACTAGCGGGAGTGTTGTGCAGTATTTT. It encodes CASSLETSGSVVQYF.

V gene TRBV10-3 combines with J gene TRBJ1-6, with TRBD1 matching over 8 bases. J lost 8 bases, V lost 5 bases, and 5 bases had no gene match. Germline lookup yields CDR1 ENHRY and CDR2 SYGVKD. The CDR3 covers 14 residues. CDR3 DNA: TGTGCCATCAGTAAGGACAGGGTAGATTCACCCCTCCACTTT. This encodes CAISKDRVDSPLHF.

The rearrangement links TRBV19 to TRBJ1-1, with D uncertain. Germline values: CDR1 LNHDA, CDR2 SQIVND (reference sequence). V lost 5 bases and J 5 bases, leaving 12 bases between the germline ends. CDR3 length: 13 amino acids. The CDR3 DNA reads as TGTGCCAGTAGTCCAAGGACGAGAACTGAAGCTTTCTTT. The encoded protein is CASSPRTRTEAFF.

This clone has a single count. The chain joins TRBV19 to TRBJ1-3, with 8 bases aligning to TRBD1. Germline V gives CDR1 LNHDA, CDR2 SQIVND (reference sequence). The ends lost 4 bases at V and 2 bases at J; junction bases unmatched: 4. The length of the CDR3 is 15 residues. CDR3 bases: TGTGCCAGTAGTAACCGACAGGGGACTGGAAACACCATATATTTT. Translating it yields CASSNRQGTGNTIYF.

The J gene is TRBJ1-1, the V gene TRBV5-6; a weak D match, TRBD1 (5 bases). This CDR3 region has 13 residues. Per the germline V gene, CDR1 is SGHDT and CDR2 is YYEEEE. Trimming pared 3 bases from V and 7 bases from J, leaving 13 bases between. Here the CDR3 DNA reads TGTGCCAGCAGCTGGGGGACCGGGGATGAAGCTTTCTTT. This gives the protein CASSWGTGDEAFF.

The genes are TRBV19 and TRBJ1-5; 7 positions match TRBD1. This CDR3 is built from 15 residues. After removal of 6 bases from V and 3 bases from J, the junction contained 8 bases not matched to a gene. Germline lookup yields CDR1 LNHDA and CDR2 SQIVND (reference sequence). The CDR3 is CASSPRDRYNQPQHF. CDR3 coding DNA: TGTGCCAGTAGCCCCCGGGACAGATACAATCAGCCCCAGCATTTT.

V and J are TRBV7-2 and TRBJ2-5, with 12 bases identical to TRBD2. J was trimmed by 5 bases and V by 4 bases; bases with no gene match: 14. The length of the CDR3 is 18 residues. Germline V gene lookup returns CDR1 SGHTA and CDR2 FQGNSA. CDR3 sequence: CASSSRWSTSGRHETQYF. Written as DNA, the CDR3 is TGTGCCAGCAGCTCCCGCTGGTCTACTAGCGGGAGGCACGAGACCCAGTACTTC.

The chain carries TRBV20-1 and TRBJ1-1; TRBD1 is a possible D gene (5 bases). The V gene's germline CDR1 is DFQATT and CDR2 SNEGSKA (reference sequence). The CDR3 is made up of 11 amino acids. V was trimmed by 3 bases and J by 8 bases, leaving 10 bases between them. CDR3 in DNA: TGCAGTGCTAGCAGGGAGGCCGAAGCTTTCTTT. This gives the protein CSASREAEAFF.

The count of this clone is one. The chain is built from TRBV4-1 and TRBJ1-5; D is perhaps TRBD1 (6 bases). This CDR3 is built from 14 residues. Trimming left V 6 bases short and J 1 base short, with 10 bases between. The V gene's germline CDR1 is MGHRA and CDR2 YSYEKL. The CDR3 is CASSLDSSNQPQHF. The CDR3 region has the DNA TGCGCCAGCAGTTTGGACAGCAGCAATCAGCCCCAGCATTTT.

The chain uses TRBV5-4 and TRBJ2-7, with TRBD1 matching 8 bases. Germline V CDR1 and CDR2: SGHNT, YYREEE (reference sequence). V shed 4 bases and J 1 base; nucleotides not matched to a gene: 7. The CDR3 loop spans 15 amino acids. CDR3 DNA: TGTGCCAGCAGCGGAGGGACAGGTGGGTCCTACGAGCAGTACTTC. Its translation is CASSGGTGGSYEQYF.

This clone was seen a few times. The CDR3 nucleotides are TGTGCCATCAGTGAGTCGACTGGCAACACTGAAGCTTTCTTT. The encoded protein is CAISESTGNTEAFF. This sequence joins TRBV10-3 and TRBJ1-1, with D uncertain. Looked up from germline, CDR1 is ENHRY and CDR2 is SYGVKD. CDR3 length equals 14 residues. V was shortened by 0 bases and J by 2 bases, with 7 bases between the two germline ends.

The chain carries TRBV19 and TRBJ2-5, with 8 bases fitting TRBD1. The J call could be wrong; TRBJ2-7 is a better fit for the DNA end. This CDR3 region has 14 residues. Germline lookup yields CDR1 LNHDA and CDR2 SQIVND (reference sequence). The DNA of the CDR3 is TGTGCCAGTAGTGTGGGACAGGCCTCCTACGAGCAGTACTTC. This translates into CASSVGQASYEQYF.

V is TRBV7-2 and J is TRBJ2-5; D possibly corresponds to TRBD2 (7 bases). The V and J ends lost 5 bases and 4 bases respectively, with 20 bases between them. The CDR3 covers 16 residues. Germline lookup yields CDR1 SGHTA and CDR2 FQGNSA. The CDR3: CASSPGGGGEVETQYF. CDR3 DNA: TGTGCCAGCAGCCCTGGGGGCGGGGGTGAGGTAGAGACCCAGTACTTC.

The chain couples TRBV28 to TRBJ1-1, with 7 positions matching TRBD1. The ends lost 2 bases at V and 5 bases at J; junction bases unmatched: 8. The CDR3 runs 15 residues. Per germline, CDR1 MDHEN and CDR2 SYDVKM. CDR3 sequence reads: CASSLARQGGTEAFF. CDR3 DNA: TGTGCCAGCAGTTTAGCTCGGCAGGGGGGGACTGAAGCTTTCTTT.

The CDR3 is CASPGGPNQPQHF. DNA of the CDR3: TGTGCCAGCCCCGGTGGTCCTAATCAGCCCCAGCATTTT. This rearrangement joins TRBV12-1 to TRBJ1-5. TRBV12-1 is tagged as a pseudogene. There are 13 residues in the CDR3.

The gene calls are TRBV30 and TRBJ2-1; 11 positions match TRBD2. CDR1 is GTSNPN, CDR2 SVGIG, per germline (reference sequence). The CDR3 runs to 14 residues. V lost 2 bases and J lost 12; bases outside the gene matches: 9. The CDR3 nucleotides are TGTGCCTGGAGTCATAGCGGGAGGGAGCTCGCGCAGTTCTTC. Its protein is CAWSHSGRELAQFF. Looking up the rest from reference TRBV30 and TRBJ2-1 gives the full variable domain: SQTIHQWPATLVQPVGSPLSLECTVEGTSNPNLYWYRQAAGRGLQLLFYSVGIGQISSEVPQNLSASRPQDRQFILSSKKLLLSDSGFYLCAWSHSGRELAQFFGPGTRLTVL.

This chain connects TRBV19 to TRBJ2-1, with TRBD1 matching over 11 bases. The CDR3 has 14 amino acids. Germline trimming cut 3 bases from V and 8 bases from J; bases unmatched to any gene: 3. The V gene's germline CDR1 is LNHDA and CDR2 SQIVND (reference sequence). The CDR3 sequence: CASSMGQGVYEQFF. The CDR3 DNA follows: TGTGCCAGTAGTATGGGACAGGGGGTCTATGAGCAGTTCTTC.

This clone occurred once. Relative to the germline gene, one junction end is altered; a read error may explain this. This sequence joins TRBV7-8 and TRBJ2-3; no clear D. This CDR3 is built from 11 residues. CDR1 and CDR2 (germline): SGHVS, FQNEAQ. CDR3 nucleotides: TGTGCCAGCAGCAGCCTAGATGCGCAGTATTTT. This codes for CASSSLDAQYF.

The genes are TRBV12-5 and TRBJ1-6; D unresolved. The CDR3 has 15 amino acids. CDR1 is LGHNT and CDR2 is FRNRAP in the germline V gene. Trimming shortened V by 0 bases and J by 4 bases, and 7 bases separated the two germline ends. The CDR3, as DNA: TGTGCTAGTGGTTTGGTACTACAGTATAATTCACCCCTCCACTTT. Translating it yields CASGLVLQYNSPLHF.

There are a few counts of this clone. The rearrangement joins TRBV6-5 to TRBJ1-3; TRBD1 might be the D (6 bases). Trimming shortened V by 5 bases and J by 4 bases, and 15 bases separated the two germline ends. The CDR3 runs 15 residues. The V gene's germline CDR1 is MNHEY and CDR2 SVGAGI. The CDR3 nucleotides are TGTGCCAGCAGTCCCACAGGGACGGTCGGAAACACCATATATTTT. This sequence encodes CASSPTGTVGNTIYF.

The rearrangement uses TRBV9 and TRBJ2-2; TRBD2 aligns across 8 bases. Per the germline V gene, CDR1 is SGDLS and CDR2 is YYNGEE. V lost 0 bases, J lost 4 bases, and 5 bases stayed unmatched. The CDR3 loop spans 16 amino acids. The CDR3 DNA reads as TGTGCCAGCAGCGTAGTCGGGGGGGCTACCACCGGGGAGCTGTTTTTT. This translates into CASSVVGGATTGELFF. Full variable domain (remainder filled in from reference TRBV9 and TRBJ2-2): DSGVTQTPKHLITATGQRVTLRCSPRSGDLSVYWYQQSLDQGLQFLIQYYNGEERAKGNILERFSAQQFPDLHSELNLSSLELGDSALYFCASSVVGGATTGELFFGEGSRLTVL.

The chain is built from TRBV7-3 and TRBJ1-1; unclear D gene. CDR1 SGHTA and CDR2 FQGTGA come from the germline V gene. CDR3 length: 14 residues. Deletions cut 5 bases from V and 4 bases from J, with 14 bases between. The CDR3 here is CASSRVGGGTEAFF. DNA for the CDR3: TGTGCCAGCAGCCGCGTTGGAGGAGGCACTGAAGCTTTCTTT.

This chain's CDR3 is CATRGLTSYEQYF. Written as DNA, the CDR3 is TGTGCCACCAGGGGCCTAACATCCTACGAGCAGTACTTC. This chain connects TRBV6-5 to TRBJ2-7; tentatively, D is TRBD1 (6 bases). The CDR3 has 13 residues. V was pared by 10 bases and J by 1 base, with 14 bases between. Germline CDR1 reads MNHEY; CDR2 reads SVGAGI.